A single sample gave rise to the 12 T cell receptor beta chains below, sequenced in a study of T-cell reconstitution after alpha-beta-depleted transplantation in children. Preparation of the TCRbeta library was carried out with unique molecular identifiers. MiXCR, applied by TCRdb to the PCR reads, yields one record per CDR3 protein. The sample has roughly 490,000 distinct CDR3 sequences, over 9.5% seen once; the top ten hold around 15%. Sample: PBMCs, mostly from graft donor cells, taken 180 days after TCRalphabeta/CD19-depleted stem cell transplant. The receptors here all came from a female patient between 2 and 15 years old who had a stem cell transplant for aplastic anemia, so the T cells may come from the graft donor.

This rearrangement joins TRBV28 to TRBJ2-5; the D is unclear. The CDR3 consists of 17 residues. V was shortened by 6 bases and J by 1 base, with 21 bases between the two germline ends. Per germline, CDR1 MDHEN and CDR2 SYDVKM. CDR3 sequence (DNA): TGTGCCAGCAGCCCAAGATCACACATCCGCCTCCAAGAGACCCAGTACTTC. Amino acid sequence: CASSPRSHIRLQETQYF.

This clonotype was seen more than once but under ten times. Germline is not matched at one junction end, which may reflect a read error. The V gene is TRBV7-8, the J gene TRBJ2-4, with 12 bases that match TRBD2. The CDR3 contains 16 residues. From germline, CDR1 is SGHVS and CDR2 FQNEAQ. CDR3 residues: CASSLLLTSGGNSQYF. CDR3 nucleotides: TGTGCCAGCAGCTTGCTACTGACTAGCGGGGGAAACAGTCAGTACTTC.

The CDR3 sequence is CASSLVRHRGLLNTGELFF. The CDR3, as DNA: TGTGCCAGCAGTTTAGTTCGTCATCGTGGACTCCTGAACACCGGGGAGCTGTTTTTT. The rearrangement links TRBV27 to TRBJ2-2, with a possible D match to TRBD2 (5 bases). Germline values: CDR1 MNHEY, CDR2 SMNVEV (reference sequence). V was pared by 2 bases and J by 1 base, with 20 bases between. The CDR3 has 19 residues.

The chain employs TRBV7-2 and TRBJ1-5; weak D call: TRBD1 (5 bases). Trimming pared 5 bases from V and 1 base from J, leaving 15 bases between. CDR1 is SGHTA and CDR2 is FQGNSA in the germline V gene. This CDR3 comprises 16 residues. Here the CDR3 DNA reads TGTGCCAGCAGCCCCAGGGTGGGGTTCAGCAATCAGCCCCAGCATTTT. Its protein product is CASSPRVGFSNQPQHF.

CDR3 sequence: CASSLKASGSSTDTQYF. The CDR3, as DNA: TGTGCCAGCAGCTTAAAGGCTAGCGGTTCTAGCACAGATACGCAGTATTTT. The rearrangement joins TRBV7-2 to TRBJ2-3; TRBD2 matches at 7 bases. The germline gives CDR1 SGHTA, CDR2 FQGNSA. After removal of 2 bases from V and 0 bases from J, the junction contained 8 bases not matched to a gene. CDR3 size: 17 residues.

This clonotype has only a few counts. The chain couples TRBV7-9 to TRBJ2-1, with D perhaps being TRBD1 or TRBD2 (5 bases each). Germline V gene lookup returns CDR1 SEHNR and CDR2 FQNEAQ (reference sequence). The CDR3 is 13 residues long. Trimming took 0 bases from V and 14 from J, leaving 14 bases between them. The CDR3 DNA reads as TGTGCCAGCAGCTTAGCGCTAGGGGACCGAAAGTTCTTC. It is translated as CASSLALGDRKFF.

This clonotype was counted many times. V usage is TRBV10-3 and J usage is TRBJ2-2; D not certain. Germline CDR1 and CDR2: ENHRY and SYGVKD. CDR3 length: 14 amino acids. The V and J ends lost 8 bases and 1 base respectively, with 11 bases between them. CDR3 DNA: TGTGCCATCCCCTCTAGACAGAACACCGGGGAGCTGTTTTTT. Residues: CAIPSRQNTGELFF.

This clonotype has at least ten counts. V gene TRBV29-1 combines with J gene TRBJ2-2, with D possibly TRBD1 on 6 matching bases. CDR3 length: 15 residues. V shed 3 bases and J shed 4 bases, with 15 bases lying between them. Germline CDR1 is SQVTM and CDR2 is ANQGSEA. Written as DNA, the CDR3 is TGCAGCGTTGAGGGGGCGTGGGGCTTCACCGGGGAGCTGTTTTTT. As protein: CSVEGAWGFTGELFF.

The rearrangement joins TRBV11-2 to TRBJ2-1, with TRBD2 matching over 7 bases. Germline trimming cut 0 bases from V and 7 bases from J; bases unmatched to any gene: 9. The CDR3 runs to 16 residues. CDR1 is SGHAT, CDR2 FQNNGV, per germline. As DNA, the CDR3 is TGTGCCAGCAGCTTAGAGCCCCTAGCGGAGGGGAATGAGCAGTTCTTC. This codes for CASSLEPLAEGNEQFF.

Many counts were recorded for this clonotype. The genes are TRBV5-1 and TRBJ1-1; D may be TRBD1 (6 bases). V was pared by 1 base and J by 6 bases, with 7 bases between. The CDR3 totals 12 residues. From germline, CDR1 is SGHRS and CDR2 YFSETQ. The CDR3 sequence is CASSLRGPEAFF. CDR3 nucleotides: TGCGCCAGCAGCTTGCGGGGGCCTGAAGCTTTCTTT.

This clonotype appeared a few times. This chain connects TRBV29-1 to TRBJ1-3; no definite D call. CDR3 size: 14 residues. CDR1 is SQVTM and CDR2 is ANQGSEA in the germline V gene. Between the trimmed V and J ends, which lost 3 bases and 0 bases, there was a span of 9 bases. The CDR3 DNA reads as TGCAGCGTTGACGGAGGCATCTCTGGAAACACCATATATTTT. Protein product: CSVDGGISGNTIYF. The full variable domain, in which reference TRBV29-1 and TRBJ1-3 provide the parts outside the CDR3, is SAVISQKPSRDICQRGTSLTIQCQVDSQVTMMFWYRQQPGQSLTLIATANQGSEATYESGFVIDKFPISRPNLTFSTLTVSNMSPEDSSIYLCSVDGGISGNTIYFGEGSWLTVV.

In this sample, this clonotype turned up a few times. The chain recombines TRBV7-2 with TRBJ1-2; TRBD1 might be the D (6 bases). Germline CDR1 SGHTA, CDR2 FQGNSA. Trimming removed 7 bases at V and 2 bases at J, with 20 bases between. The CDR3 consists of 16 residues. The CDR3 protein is CASTLDSSVANYGYTF. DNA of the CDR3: TGTGCCAGCACCCTGGACAGTTCGGTGGCGAACTATGGCTACACCTTC.